These 17 T cell receptor beta chains originate from one sample sequenced in a study of regulatory T cells in long-lasting Graves disease. HTBI primers from iRepertoire and Arm-PCR of CDR3 regions yielded the TCR beta libraries. A single record per CDR3 protein comes from TCRdb applying MiXCR to the multiplex PCR reads. The repertoire holds about 660,000 distinct CDR3 sequences, with around 32% as singletons. Time point meaning: persistent/refractory GD, antithyroid drugs over 5 years with positive TRAb. TCR sequences were obtained from RNA taken from PBMCs. The sample consisted of peripheral blood mononuclear cells (PBMCs), taken when the disease was refractory, from a patient treated with antithyroid drugs. These receptors originate from a female donor with Graves disease.

V and J are TRBV6-2 or TRBV6-3 and TRBJ2-5; 9 bases align to TRBD2. The CDR3 covers 15 residues. CDR1 and CDR2 (germline): MNHEY, SVGEGT. The ends lost 4 bases at V and 2 bases at J; junction bases unmatched: 5. DNA for the CDR3: TGTGCCAGCAGTTTTGGACTAGCGAGACAAGAGACCCAGTACTTC. Amino acids: CASSFGLARQETQYF.

This clonotype has a count of ten or more. This chain links TRBV29-1 with TRBJ2-5; no reliable D call. This CDR3 is built from 12 residues. The germline V gene has CDR1 SQVTM and CDR2 ANQGSEA. With 0 bases removed from V and 5 bases from J, the gap between germline ends came to 7 bases. The CDR3 DNA follows: TGCAGCGTTGAAGAGGTCGTGGAGACCCAGTACTTC. Its protein is CSVEEVVETQYF.

As concerns this clonotype: A much larger clonotype is one base distant, so this may be a read error. The chain carries TRBV28 and TRBJ1-1, with D possibly TRBD1 on 5 matching bases. V lost 1 base to trimming and J lost 3 bases, with 9 bases between them. The CDR3 runs to 14 residues. Germline V CDR1 and CDR2: MDHEN, SYDVKM. In nucleotides, the CDR3 is TGTGCCAGCAGTTTATCTAGAGGGGACACTGAAGCTTTCTTT. Translating it yields CASSLSRGDTEAFF. The whole variable domain, filled in from reference TRBV28 and TRBJ1-1, reads DVKVTQSSRYLVKRTGEKVFLECVQDMDHENMFWYRQDPGLGLRLIYFSYDVKMKEKGDIPEGYSVSREKKERFSLILESASTNQTSMYLCASSLSRGDTEAFFGQGTRLTVV.

This clonotype has only a few counts. The V and J genes are TRBV20-1 and TRBJ2-7; 10 nucleotides line up with TRBD2. The CDR3 is 15 amino acids. The V gene's germline CDR1 is DFQATT and CDR2 SNEGSKA (reference sequence). With 2 bases clipped from V and 3 bases from J, the junction kept 7 bases outside the gene matches. The CDR3 sequence: CSARSLAGDGYEQYF. The CDR3 coding sequence is TGCAGTGCTAGATCCCTAGCGGGAGATGGCTACGAGCAGTACTTC.

The gene calls are TRBV30 and TRBJ1-1, with D perhaps TRBD1 (5 bases). The CDR3 loop spans 14 amino acids. Germline V CDR1 and CDR2: GTSNPN, SVGIG (reference sequence). Trimming shortened V by 7 bases and J by 3 bases, and 18 bases separated the two germline ends. The CDR3, as DNA: TGTGCCTCCCTGCGTCGAGGGGTGGACACTGAAGCTTTCTTT. Translation gives CASLRRGVDTEAFF.

This clonotype was observed a handful of times. This chain connects TRBV6-5 to TRBJ2-7, with 8 bases that match TRBD1. This CDR3 is 15 amino acids long. Per the germline V gene, CDR1 is MNHEY and CDR2 is SVGAGI. V trimming: 4 bases; J trimming: 0 bases; junction bases outside the gene matches: 5. The CDR3 sequence is CASSLGQVPSYEQYF. The CDR3 DNA reads as TGTGCCAGCAGTTTGGGACAGGTCCCCTCCTACGAGCAGTACTTC.

V usage is TRBV29-1 and J usage is TRBJ2-3; 12 bases fit TRBD2. Germline-derived CDR1 and CDR2 are SQVTM and ANQGSEA. The CDR3 is 14 amino acids. The trim removed 7 bases at V and 5 bases at J, leaving 7 bases unmatched. The CDR3: CSGGPTSGRDTQYF. CDR3 DNA: TGCAGCGGAGGTCCGACTAGCGGGAGAGATACGCAGTATTTT.

Many counts were recorded for this clonotype. This chain joins TRBV27 and TRBJ1-2; 10 nucleotides align to TRBD1. CDR3 length: 14 amino acids. Per germline, CDR1 MNHEY and CDR2 SMNVEV (reference sequence). Trimming removed 4 bases from V and 4 bases from J; junction bases left unmatched: 3. CDR3 in DNA: TGTGCCAGCAGTTCCCGGACAGGGGGCTATGGCTACACCTTC. Translation gives CASSSRTGGYGYTF.

V is TRBV28 and J is TRBJ1-2; no firm D call. Germline V CDR1 and CDR2: MDHEN, SYDVKM. The V gene lost 1 base and the J gene lost 8 bases, with 17 bases spanning the gap. The CDR3 has 15 residues. CDR3 protein: CASSLSLGWSGGYTF. CDR3 sequence (DNA): TGTGCCAGCAGTTTATCCTTGGGGTGGAGCGGGGGCTACACCTTC.

This clonotype was seen only a few times. The chain joins TRBV7-2 to TRBJ1-3; D possibly corresponds to TRBD1 (5 bases). V gave up 5 bases and J gave up 0 bases, with 14 bases separating them. CDR3 length: 16 residues. CDR1 SGHTA and CDR2 FQGNSA come from the germline V gene. The CDR3 nucleotides are TGTGCCAGCAGCCCAAACAACAGGAACTCTGGAAACACCATATATTTT. Amino acids: CASSPNNRNSGNTIYF.

V is TRBV29-1 and J is TRBJ2-7; unclear D gene. The CDR3 is made up of 12 amino acids. CDR1 SQVTM and CDR2 ANQGSEA come from the germline V gene. With 4 bases removed from V and 3 bases from J, the gap between germline ends came to 10 bases. The CDR3 DNA sequence: TGCAGCGTTGGCGGAACAAGCTACGAGCAGTACTTC. The encoded protein is CSVGGTSYEQYF.

The chain combines TRBV11-2 with TRBJ2-2; D gene unclear. Deletions cut 6 bases from V and 6 bases from J, with 14 bases between. The CDR3 contains 14 residues. Germline CDR1 reads SGHAT; CDR2 reads FQNNGV. CDR3 nucleotide sequence: TGTGCCAGCAGAGGACCGCCCGGGCCCGGGGAGCTGTTTTTT. This translates into CASRGPPGPGELFF.

As concerns this clonotype: A junction end diverges from the germline sequence, so it may reflect a read error. The chain joins TRBV2 to TRBJ2-7, with no clear D. Per germline, CDR1 SNHLY and CDR2 FYNNEI. CDR3 length: 13 residues. The CDR3 is CASSQLRWNEQYF. The DNA for the CDR3 is TGCGCCAGCAGCCAGCTCCGGTGGAACGAGCAGTACTTC.

This sequence joins TRBV28 and TRBJ1-6; D is possibly TRBD1 (5 bases). Germline values: CDR1 MDHEN, CDR2 SYDVKM. Trimming cost V 5 bases and J 10 bases, with 15 bases left between them. There are 14 residues in the CDR3. CDR3 sequence reads: CASSGAVEGSPLHF. CDR3 in DNA: TGTGCCAGCAGTGGGGCAGTCGAAGGCTCACCCCTCCACTTT.

About this clonotype itself: Relative to the germline gene, one junction end is altered; a read error may explain this. V usage is TRBV2 and J usage is TRBJ1-1, with D perhaps TRBD1 (5 bases). Germline V gives CDR1 SNHLY, CDR2 FYNNEI. CDR3 length equals 14 residues. The CDR3 sequence: CASGAGRVSTGAFF. CDR3 DNA sequence: TGTGCCAGCGGGGCGGGCAGGGTGAGCACTGGAGCTTTCTTT.

CDR3 amino acids: CSVGSGQETQYF. The DNA for the CDR3 is TGCAGCGTTGGTTCAGGTCAAGAGACCCAGTACTTC. V usage is TRBV29-1 and J usage is TRBJ2-5; no definite D call. Germline assignment: CDR1 SQVTM and CDR2 ANQGSEA. This CDR3 has 12 residues. Trimming cost V 4 bases and J 2 bases, with 8 bases left between them. Full variable domain (missing parts from reference TRBV29-1 and TRBJ2-5): SAVISQKPSRDICQRGTSLTIQCQVDSQVTMMFWYRQQPGQSLTLIATANQGSEATYESGFVIDKFPISRPNLTFSTLTVSNMSPEDSSIYLCSVGSGQETQYFGPGTRLLVL.

This clonotype was observed a few times. V gene TRBV7-2 combines with J gene TRBJ2-2, with D perhaps matching TRBD2 (5 bases). Looked up from germline, CDR1 is SGHTA and CDR2 is FQGNSA. V lost 1 base and J 4 bases, leaving 13 bases between the germline ends. The CDR3 runs 16 residues. CDR3 protein: CASSLVAGSGTGELFF. The CDR3 bases are TGTGCCAGCAGCTTAGTTGCGGGTTCGGGCACCGGGGAGCTGTTTTTT.